A single sample is the source of the 25 T cell receptor beta chains below, sequenced in a study of T cell responses to AZD1222 COVID-19 vaccine. Repertoires were generated with immunoSEQ multiplex PCR, while TCRdb's copy carries only in-frame clones and drops some. In the table there are some 97,000 clones, 92% of which are singletons. The sample consisted of peripheral blood, taken on day 0 of AZD1222 vaccination. Receptor source: an adult in good health.

The chain couples TRBV5-1 to TRBJ2-1; 12 nucleotides agree with TRBD2. CDR3 length: 23 amino acids. Trimming at V came to 4 bases and at J to 2 bases, leaving 25 bases not matched to a gene. Germline V lookup: CDR1 SGHRS, CDR2 YFSETQ. The DNA of the CDR3 is TGCGCCAGCAGCCAAAAAAACCGGAATCGACTAGCGGGAGATCCAGTTCCCTACAATGAGCAGTTCTTC. Protein: CASSQKNRNRLAGDPVPYNEQFF.

The V call is TRBV9, the J call TRBJ1-1; D uncertain. Looked up from germline, CDR1 is SGDLS and CDR2 is YYNGEE. The CDR3 has 13 amino acids. V lost 3 bases to trimming and J lost 2 bases, with 8 bases between them. The CDR3 loop is CASSAGGNTEAFF. CDR3 DNA sequence: TGTGCCAGCAGCGCTGGTGGTAACACTGAAGCTTTCTTT.

This sequence joins TRBV5-1 and TRBJ2-2, with TRBD1 identical over 7 bases. Germline V gene sequence: CDR1 SGHRS, CDR2 YFSETQ. Trimming at V came to 7 bases and at J to 4 bases, leaving 4 bases not matched to a gene. The CDR3 spans 13 residues. The CDR3 bases are TGCGCCAGCGGACAGGACTTCACCGGGGAGCTGTTTTTT. Amino acids: CASGQDFTGELFF.

In its sample, this clone was seen once. CDR3 in amino acids: CASSSPTSGRADTQYF. The CDR3 DNA reads TGTGCCAGCAGTTCACCGACTAGCGGGAGGGCAGATACGCAGTATTTT. The chain joins TRBV28 to TRBJ2-3; 14 bases map to TRBD2. CDR3 length: 16 residues. Germline V gives CDR1 MDHEN, CDR2 SYDVKM. V shed 4 bases, J shed 4 bases, and the junction held 4 bases outside the gene matches. Together with reference TRBV28 and TRBJ2-3, the CDR3 gives the full variable domain: DVKVTQSSRYLVKRTGEKVFLECVQDMDHENMFWYRQDPGLGLRLIYFSYDVKMKEKGDIPEGYSVSREKKERFSLILESASTNQTSMYLCASSSPTSGRADTQYFGPGTRLTVL.

Comments on this clone: The sample contains more than one DNA sequence encoding this CDR3. The CDR3 DNA follows: TGTGCCAGCAGTGAACTCGGGGGATCTGGCTACACCTTC. Translating it yields CASSELGGSGYTF. V usage is TRBV6-1 and J usage is TRBJ1-2; possible D gene TRBD1, 5 bases. CDR1 is MNHNS, CDR2 SASEGT, per germline. Trimming stripped 2 bases from V and 7 bases from J, with 11 bases between. The CDR3 consists of 13 residues.

The chain has TRBV5-1 and TRBJ1-5; no firm D call. The CDR3 length is 14 residues. The germline CDR1 and CDR2 sequences are SGHRS and YFSETQ. V shed 2 bases and J shed 4 bases, with 10 bases lying between them. The CDR3 DNA reads TGCGCCAGCAGCTTAGGAGAGTTAAATCAGCCCCAGCATTTT. Protein product: CASSLGELNQPQHF.

The rearrangement links TRBV9 to TRBJ1-2; possibly TRBD1 for D (6 bases). CDR1 is SGDLS and CDR2 is YYNGEE in the germline V gene. V was trimmed by 4 bases and J by 5 bases, leaving 9 bases between them. This CDR3 region has 12 residues. The CDR3 protein is CASSTTGYGYTF. The CDR3 bases are TGTGCCAGCAGCACTACAGGGTATGGCTACACCTTC.

J is TRBJ1-5 and V is TRBV19; the D gene is possibly TRBD1 (6 bases). Germline V gene data show CDR1 as LNHDA and CDR2 as SQIVND (reference sequence). CDR3 length equals 15 residues. Trimming took 3 bases from V and 4 from J, leaving 13 bases between them. CDR3 in amino acids: CASSIRGGANQPQHF. DNA for the CDR3: TGTGCCAGTAGTATTAGAGGGGGGGCTAATCAGCCCCAGCATTTT.

This sequence joins TRBV25-1 and TRBJ2-2, with 7 bases lining up with TRBD1. V lost 9 bases, J lost 0 bases, and 10 bases stayed unmatched. CDR1 and CDR2 from the germline V gene are MGHDK and SYGVNS. The length of the CDR3 is 16 residues. The CDR3 coding sequence is TGTGCCAGTTCAACAGGGGCCGAAACGAACACCGGGGAGCTGTTTTTT. Its protein is CASSTGAETNTGELFF.

The chain has TRBV11-1 and TRBJ2-1; 10 nucleotides align to TRBD2. The CDR3 runs to 16 residues. Germline values: CDR1 SGHAT, CDR2 FQDESV (reference sequence). V shed 0 bases and J 4 bases; nucleotides not matched to a gene: 3. The CDR3 nucleotides read TGTGCCAGCAGCTTAGCGACTAGCGGGTATTACAATGAGCAGTTCTTC. It codes for CASSLATSGYYNEQFF.

In nucleotides, the CDR3 is TGTGCCAGCAGTTCGTGGACATACACCGGGGAGCTGTTTTTT. Its protein is CASSSWTYTGELFF. The J gene is TRBJ2-2, the V gene TRBV28; D may be TRBD1 (5 bases). The germline gives CDR1 MDHEN, CDR2 SYDVKM. The ends were cut back, 4 bases at V and 3 bases at J, with 9 bases in the middle. The CDR3 is 14 residues long.

In DNA form, the CDR3 reads TGTGCCAGTAGTATAGGGGTATGGGTTTCTAGCAAAAATGAGCAGTTCTTC. It is translated as CASSIGVWVSSKNEQFF. This chain joins TRBV19 and TRBJ2-1, with D possibly matching TRBD2 (5 bases). Germline V gene data show CDR1 as LNHDA and CDR2 as SQIVND (reference sequence). The CDR3 has 17 amino acids. The V end lost 1 base, the J end lost 7 bases, and 20 bases lay between the germline ends.

The V and J genes are TRBV7-3 and TRBJ2-2, with 9 bases matching TRBD2. This CDR3 region has 15 residues. Unmatched junction bases numbered 4, after V lost 2 bases and J lost 6 bases. Germline assignment: CDR1 SGHTA and CDR2 FQGTGA. The CDR3 nucleotides read TGTGCCAGCAGCTTAGGCGGGAGGGCCGCCGGGGAGCTGTTTTTT. Its protein is CASSLGGRAAGELFF.

This sequence joins TRBV29-1 and TRBJ2-1, with D perhaps TRBD1 (5 bases). V lost 6 bases and J 0 bases, leaving 9 bases between the germline ends. Germline V gives CDR1 SQVTM, CDR2 ANQGSEA. CDR3 length equals 13 residues. The CDR3 sequence: CSVRQSSYNEQFF. The DNA for the CDR3 is TGCAGCGTCAGACAGAGCTCCTACAATGAGCAGTTCTTC.

The chain is built from TRBV3-1 (or the pseudogene TRBV3-2) and TRBJ2-7; TRBD1 might be the D (6 bases). Trimming shortened V by 4 bases and J by 2 bases, and 21 bases separated the two germline ends. The CDR3 consists of 17 residues. Per the germline V gene, CDR1 is LGHDT and CDR2 is YNNKEL (reference sequence). The CDR3 DNA sequence: TGTGCCAGCAGCCCCCGATTCGGACAGTTAACAGCCTACGAGCAGTACTTC. It codes for CASSPRFGQLTAYEQYF.

V usage is TRBV10-3 and J usage is TRBJ1-5, with TRBD1 as a possible D gene (5 bases). CDR3 length equals 14 residues. Trimming removed 3 bases at V and 6 bases at J, with 12 bases between. The V gene's germline CDR1 is ENHRY and CDR2 SYGVKD. The CDR3: CAISDSKGVQPQHF. The CDR3 coding sequence is TGTGCCATCAGTGACTCGAAAGGGGTTCAGCCCCAGCATTTT.

As for this clone: A junction boundary mismatches the germline segment, possibly from a read error. The chain employs TRBV2 and TRBJ2-1, with TRBD1 identical over 7 bases. Germline V gives CDR1 SNHLY, CDR2 FYNNEI. The CDR3 extends over 14 amino acids. The CDR3 spells CASREGTAYNEQFF. Here the CDR3 DNA reads TGTGCCAGCAGAGAAGGGACAGCTTACAATGAGCAGTTCTTC.

V usage is TRBV19 and J usage is TRBJ1-6; TRBD1 aligns across 8 bases. V gave up 5 bases and J gave up 7 bases; unmatched junction bases: 4. Germline lookup yields CDR1 LNHDA and CDR2 SQIVND (reference sequence). The CDR3 totals 14 residues. The CDR3 protein is CASSADRGNSPLHF. The CDR3 DNA reads TGTGCCAGTAGTGCCGACAGGGGAAATTCACCCCTCCACTTT.

V and J are TRBV6-5 and TRBJ1-5; 8 positions match TRBD1. J was trimmed by 2 bases and V by 6 bases; bases with no gene match: 3. The CDR3 has 14 residues. CDR1 MNHEY and CDR2 SVGAGI come from the germline V gene. CDR3 bases: TGTGCCAGCAGGACGACAGGGGGCAATCAGCCCCAGCATTTT. Translation gives CASRTTGGNQPQHF.

This clone has only one observation. The rearrangement uses TRBV9 and TRBJ2-1; D is unresolved. The V end lost 2 bases, the J end lost 7 bases, and 19 bases lay between the germline ends. Per germline, CDR1 SGDLS and CDR2 YYNGEE. The CDR3 runs to 16 residues. CDR3 bases: TGTGCCAGCAGCGTTTTGACAAGGATCGAGACTAATGAGCAGTTCTTC. Residues: CASSVLTRIETNEQFF.

This chain connects TRBV5-4 to TRBJ1-4, with D possibly being TRBD1 (5 bases). Deletions cut 5 bases from V and 4 bases from J, with 18 bases between. Germline CDR1 is SGHNT and CDR2 is YYREEE (reference sequence). The CDR3 contains 16 residues. CDR3 sequence reads: CASRLTAQYLNEKLFF. In nucleotides, the CDR3 is TGTGCCAGCAGACTGACAGCCCAGTACCTTAATGAAAAACTGTTTTTT.

V and J are TRBV27 and TRBJ2-1; TRBD2 matches at 8 bases. Looked up from germline, CDR1 is MNHEY and CDR2 is SMNVEV (reference sequence). This CDR3 comprises 16 residues. V gave up 5 bases and J gave up 7 bases; unmatched junction bases: 13. The CDR3 nucleotides are TGTGCCAGCAGTGGGGGAACTAGCGGTTTTTGGAATGAGCAGTTCTTC. It translates to CASSGGTSGFWNEQFF.

This chain joins TRBV29-1 and TRBJ2-7; the D gene is possibly TRBD1 (6 bases). The CDR3 consists of 12 residues. The V gene's germline CDR1 is SQVTM and CDR2 ANQGSEA. The V and J ends lost 4 bases and 6 bases respectively, with 13 bases between them. CDR3 nucleotide sequence: TGCAGCGTTGTTACAGGGTTGGGCGAGCAGTACTTC. Its protein product is CSVVTGLGEQYF.

The chain carries TRBV19 and TRBJ1-5, with 7 bases identical to TRBD1. Germline CDR1 reads LNHDA; CDR2 reads SQIVND (reference sequence). CDR3 size: 15 residues. Trimming took 3 bases from V and 0 from J; bases not matched to a gene: 2. The CDR3 loop reads CASSIGDSSNQPQHF. CDR3 nucleotide sequence: TGTGCCAGTAGTATCGGGGACAGTAGCAATCAGCCCCAGCATTTT.

The chain carries TRBV13 and TRBJ1-4; D remains ambiguous. The V gene lost 3 bases and the J gene lost 8 bases, with 10 bases spanning the gap. From germline, CDR1 is PRHDT and CDR2 FYEKMQ (reference sequence). This CDR3 is built from 13 residues. The CDR3 DNA sequence: TGTGCCAGCAGCTTGGCGGGGTGGGAAAAACTGTTTTTT. Protein: CASSLAGWEKLFF.